The table lists the clone carrying this T cell receptor (beta chain) with many counts. Its antigen remains unidentified. This entry comes from a study of early T cells in non-severe SARS-CoV-2 infection. Study details: Chains from this unsorted whole-blood bulk RNA could not be paired.

Trimming took 0 bases from V and 5 from J, leaving 13 bases between them. CDR3 length: 15 residues. CDR1 and CDR2 (germline): DFQATT, SNEGSKA (reference sequence). Tagging with unique molecular identifiers was applied to individual cDNA molecules. One entry per CDR3 protein, called by TCRdb with MiXCR from the 5' RACE reads. The sample lists some 34,000 distinct CDR3 sequences, roughly 7.1% occurring once. Study findings and constraints: Missing private and CD4 specificities, VDJdb matching favored anti-spike CD8 responses.

This TCR was recovered from an adult who was a healthcare worker with PCR-confirmed SARS-CoV-2 infection or an uninfected control (not recorded which). The chain links TRBV20-1 to TRBJ2-2; D might be TRBD2 (6 bases). The sequencing used whole blood, collected at baseline. CDR3 nucleotides: TGCAGTGCTAGAGATGGTCTAGCGCCAACCGGGGAGCTGTTTTTT. It is translated as CSARDGLAPTGELFF.